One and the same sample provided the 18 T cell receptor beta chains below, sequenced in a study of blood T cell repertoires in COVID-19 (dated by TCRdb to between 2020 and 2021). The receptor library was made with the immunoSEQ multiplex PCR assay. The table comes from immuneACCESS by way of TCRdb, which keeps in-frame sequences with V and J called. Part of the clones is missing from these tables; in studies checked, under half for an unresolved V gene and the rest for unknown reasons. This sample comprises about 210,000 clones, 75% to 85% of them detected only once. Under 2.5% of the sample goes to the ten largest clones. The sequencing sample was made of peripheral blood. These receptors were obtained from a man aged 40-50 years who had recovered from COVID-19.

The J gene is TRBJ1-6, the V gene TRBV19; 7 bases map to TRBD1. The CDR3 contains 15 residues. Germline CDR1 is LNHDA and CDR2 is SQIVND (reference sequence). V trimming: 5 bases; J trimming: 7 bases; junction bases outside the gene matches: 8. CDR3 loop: CASSPSGTVNSPLHF. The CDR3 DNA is TGTGCCAGTAGTCCCTCCGGGACAGTAAATTCACCCCTCCACTTT.

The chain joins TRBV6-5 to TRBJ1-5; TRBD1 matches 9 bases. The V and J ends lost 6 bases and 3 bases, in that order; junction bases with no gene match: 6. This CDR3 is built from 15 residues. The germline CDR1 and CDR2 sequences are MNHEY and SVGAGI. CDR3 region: CASRLTGGSNQPQHF. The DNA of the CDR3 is TGTGCCAGCAGGTTAACAGGGGGCTCCAATCAGCCCCAGCATTTT.

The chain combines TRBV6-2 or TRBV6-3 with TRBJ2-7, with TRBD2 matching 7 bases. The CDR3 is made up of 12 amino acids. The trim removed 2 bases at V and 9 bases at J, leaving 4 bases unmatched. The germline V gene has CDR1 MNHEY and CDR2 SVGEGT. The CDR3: CASSYDGRVQYF. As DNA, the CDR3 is TGTGCCAGCAGTTACGATGGGAGGGTGCAGTACTTC.

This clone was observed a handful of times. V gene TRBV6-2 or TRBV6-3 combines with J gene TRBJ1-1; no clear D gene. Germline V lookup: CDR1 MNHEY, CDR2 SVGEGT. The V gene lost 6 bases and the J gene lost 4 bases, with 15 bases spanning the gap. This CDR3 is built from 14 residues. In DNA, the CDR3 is TGTGCCAGCAGGCCTATTCTTCGGGGCACTGAAGCTTTCTTT. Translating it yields CASRPILRGTEAFF.

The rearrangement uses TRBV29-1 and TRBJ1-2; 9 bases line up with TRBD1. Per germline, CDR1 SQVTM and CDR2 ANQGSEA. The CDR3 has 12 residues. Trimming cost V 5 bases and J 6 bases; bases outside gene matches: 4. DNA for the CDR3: TGCAGCGTTATGACAGGGGGAGATGGCTACACCTTC. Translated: CSVMTGGDGYTF.

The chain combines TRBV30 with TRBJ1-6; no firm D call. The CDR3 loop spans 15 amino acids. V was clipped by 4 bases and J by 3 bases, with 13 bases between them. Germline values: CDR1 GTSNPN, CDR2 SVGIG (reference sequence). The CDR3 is CAWKKQQLYNSPLHF. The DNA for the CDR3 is TGTGCCTGGAAAAAACAGCAACTCTATAATTCACCCCTCCACTTT.

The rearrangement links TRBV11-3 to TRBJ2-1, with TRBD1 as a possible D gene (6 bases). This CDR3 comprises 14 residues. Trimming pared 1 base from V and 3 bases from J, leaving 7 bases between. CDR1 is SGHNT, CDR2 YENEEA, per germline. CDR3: CASSLAGHYNEQFF. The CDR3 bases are TGTGCCAGCAGCTTAGCGGGACACTACAATGAGCAGTTCTTC.

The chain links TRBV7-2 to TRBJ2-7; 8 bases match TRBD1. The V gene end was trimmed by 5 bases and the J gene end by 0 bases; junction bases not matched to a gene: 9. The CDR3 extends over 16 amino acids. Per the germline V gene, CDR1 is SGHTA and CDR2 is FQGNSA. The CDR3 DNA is TGTGCCAGCAGCCCTAGTGCCGGGACAGGCTCCTACGAGCAGTACTTC. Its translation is CASSPSAGTGSYEQYF.

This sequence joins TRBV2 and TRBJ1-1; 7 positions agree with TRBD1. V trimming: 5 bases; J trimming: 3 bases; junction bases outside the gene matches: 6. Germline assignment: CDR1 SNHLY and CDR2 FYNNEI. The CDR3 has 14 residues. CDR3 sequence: CASSRDREDTEAFF. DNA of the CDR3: TGTGCCAGCAGTCGGGACAGAGAAGACACTGAAGCTTTCTTT.

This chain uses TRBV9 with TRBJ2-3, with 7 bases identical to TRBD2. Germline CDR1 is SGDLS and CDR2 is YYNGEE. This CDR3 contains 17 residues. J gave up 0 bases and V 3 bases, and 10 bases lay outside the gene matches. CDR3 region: CASSATSSGASTDTQYF. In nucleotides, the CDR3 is TGTGCCAGCAGCGCGACATCTAGCGGAGCAAGCACAGATACGCAGTATTTT.

The CDR3 region is CASNVGLAGVGLQYF. CDR3 nucleotide sequence: TGTGCCAGCAATGTCGGACTAGCGGGAGTGGGGTTGCAGTACTTC. This rearrangement joins TRBV5-6 to TRBJ2-7; 13 bases are shared with TRBD2. Trimming took 6 bases from V and 9 from J; bases not matched to a gene: 12. Germline assignment: CDR1 SGHDT and CDR2 YYEEEE. This CDR3 contains 15 residues.

Here the CDR3 reads CASGSIRDSSPYEQYF. In DNA, the CDR3 is TGTGCCAGCGGCTCTATCCGGGACAGTTCCCCTTACGAGCAGTACTTC. V and J are TRBV5-8 and TRBJ2-7; 7 bases match TRBD1. V was pared by 7 bases and J by 4 bases, with 17 bases of the junction left unmatched. The CDR3 extends over 16 amino acids. The germline V gene has CDR1 SGHTS and CDR2 YDEGEE.

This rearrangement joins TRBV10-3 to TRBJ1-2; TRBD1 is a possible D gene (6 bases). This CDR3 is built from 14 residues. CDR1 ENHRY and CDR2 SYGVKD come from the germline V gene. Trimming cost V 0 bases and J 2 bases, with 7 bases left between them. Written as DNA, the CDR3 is TGTGCCATCAGTGAGTCCGACAGGAACTATGGCTACACCTTC. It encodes CAISESDRNYGYTF.

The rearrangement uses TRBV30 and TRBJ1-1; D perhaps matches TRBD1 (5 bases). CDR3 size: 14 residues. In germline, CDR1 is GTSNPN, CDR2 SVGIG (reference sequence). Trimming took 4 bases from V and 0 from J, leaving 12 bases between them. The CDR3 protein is CAWTRQSVNTEAFF. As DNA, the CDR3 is TGTGCCTGGACTCGACAGTCTGTGAACACTGAAGCTTTCTTT.

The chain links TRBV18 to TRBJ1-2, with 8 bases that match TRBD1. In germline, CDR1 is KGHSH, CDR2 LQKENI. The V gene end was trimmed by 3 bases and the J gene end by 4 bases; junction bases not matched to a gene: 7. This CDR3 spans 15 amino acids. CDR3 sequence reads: CASSPEKGQGYGYTF. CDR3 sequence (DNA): TGTGCCAGCTCACCGGAAAAAGGACAGGGCTATGGCTACACCTTC.

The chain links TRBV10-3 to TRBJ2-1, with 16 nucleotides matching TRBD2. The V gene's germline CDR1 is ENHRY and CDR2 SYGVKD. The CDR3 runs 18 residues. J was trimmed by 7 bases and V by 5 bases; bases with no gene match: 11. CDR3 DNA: TGTGCCATCAGTAGCGGGACTAGCGGGAGGGCTACGATTAATGAGCAGTTCTTC. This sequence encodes CAISSGTSGRATINEQFF.

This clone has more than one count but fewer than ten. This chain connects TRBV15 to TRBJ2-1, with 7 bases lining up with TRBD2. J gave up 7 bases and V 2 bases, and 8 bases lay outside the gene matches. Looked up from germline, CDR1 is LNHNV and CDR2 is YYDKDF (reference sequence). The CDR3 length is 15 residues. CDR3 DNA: TGTGCCACCAGCAGAAGGGCGGGAGAGGGTAATGAGCAGTTCTTC. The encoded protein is CATSRRAGEGNEQFF.

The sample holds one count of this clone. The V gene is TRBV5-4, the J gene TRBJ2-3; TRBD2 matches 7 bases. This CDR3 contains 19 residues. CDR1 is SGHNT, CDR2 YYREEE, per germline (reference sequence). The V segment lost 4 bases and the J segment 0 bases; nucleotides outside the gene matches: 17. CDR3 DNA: TGTGCCAGCAGCCCGGGGGTGACTAGCCGACATTCTAGCACAGATACGCAGTATTTT. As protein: CASSPGVTSRHSSTDTQYF.